This record concerns one T cell receptor beta chain sequence. Under the authors' procedure: Amplification of reference gene primers was used by the study to estimate nucleated cell counts. Profiled with immunoSEQ multiplex PCR; TCRdb holds only in-frame clones, not every one. Clone size and the V and J calls come from that table; the DNA yielded D and trimming. This table has roughly 100,000 clones, approximately 89% appearing once. These data come from a study of blood T cell repertoires in COVID-19. Sample: peripheral blood. The clonotype comes from a woman of 80 years or more with active COVID-19.

The CDR3 region is CASSTGLAAYNEQFF. CDR3 coding DNA: TGTGCCAGCAGCACCGGACTAGCGGCTTACAATGAGCAGTTCTTC. The chain carries TRBV9 and TRBJ2-1; 10 bases fit TRBD2. Per the germline V gene, CDR1 is SGDLS and CDR2 is YYNGEE. The CDR3 length is 15 residues. V dropped 4 bases and J dropped 4; count of bases not matched to a gene: 5.